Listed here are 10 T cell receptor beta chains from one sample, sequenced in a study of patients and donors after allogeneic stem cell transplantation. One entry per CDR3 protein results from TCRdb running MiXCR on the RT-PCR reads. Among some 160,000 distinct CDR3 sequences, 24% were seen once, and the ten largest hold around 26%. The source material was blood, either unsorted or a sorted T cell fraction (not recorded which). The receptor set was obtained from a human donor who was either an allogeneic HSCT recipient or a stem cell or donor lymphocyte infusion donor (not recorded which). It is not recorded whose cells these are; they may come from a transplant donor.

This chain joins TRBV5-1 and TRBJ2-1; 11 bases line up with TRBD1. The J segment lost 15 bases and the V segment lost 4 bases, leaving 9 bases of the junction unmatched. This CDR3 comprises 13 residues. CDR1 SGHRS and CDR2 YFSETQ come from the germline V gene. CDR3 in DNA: TGCGCCAGCAGCCTAAGGACAGGGGGCGATCTGTTCTTC. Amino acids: CASSLRTGGDLFF.

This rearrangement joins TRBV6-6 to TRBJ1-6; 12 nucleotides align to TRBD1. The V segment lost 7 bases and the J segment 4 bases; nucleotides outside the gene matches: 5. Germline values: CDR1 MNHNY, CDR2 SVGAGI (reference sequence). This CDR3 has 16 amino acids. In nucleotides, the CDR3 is TGTGCCAGCACCGAGGGACAGGGGGCTTATAATTCACCCCTCCACTTT. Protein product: CASTEGQGAYNSPLHF.

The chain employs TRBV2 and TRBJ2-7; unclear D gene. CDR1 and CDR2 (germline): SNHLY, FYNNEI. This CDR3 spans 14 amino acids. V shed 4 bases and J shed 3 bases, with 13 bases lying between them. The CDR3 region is CASSVGPLRYEQYF. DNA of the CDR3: TGTGCCAGCAGTGTAGGGCCTTTACGCTACGAGCAGTACTTC.

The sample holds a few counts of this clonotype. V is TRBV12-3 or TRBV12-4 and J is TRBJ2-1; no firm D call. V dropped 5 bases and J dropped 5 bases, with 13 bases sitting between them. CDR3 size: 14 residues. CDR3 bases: TGTGCCAGCAGTCTCGGACGGGCCGACAATGAGCAGTTCTTC. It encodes CASSLGRADNEQFF.

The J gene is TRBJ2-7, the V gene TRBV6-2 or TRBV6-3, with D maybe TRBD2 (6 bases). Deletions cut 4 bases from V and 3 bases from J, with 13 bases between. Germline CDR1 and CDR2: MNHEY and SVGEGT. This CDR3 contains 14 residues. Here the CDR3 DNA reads TGTGCCAGCAGTTCATCTAGCGCTTACTACGAGCAGTACTTC. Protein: CASSSSSAYYEQYF.

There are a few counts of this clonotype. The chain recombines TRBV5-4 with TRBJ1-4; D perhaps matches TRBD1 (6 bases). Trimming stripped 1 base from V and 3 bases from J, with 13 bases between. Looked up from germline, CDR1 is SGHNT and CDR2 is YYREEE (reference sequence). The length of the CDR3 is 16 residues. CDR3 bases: TGTGCCAGCAGCTTGAAGACAGGCGACCCTAATGAAAAACTGTTTTTT. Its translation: CASSLKTGDPNEKLFF.

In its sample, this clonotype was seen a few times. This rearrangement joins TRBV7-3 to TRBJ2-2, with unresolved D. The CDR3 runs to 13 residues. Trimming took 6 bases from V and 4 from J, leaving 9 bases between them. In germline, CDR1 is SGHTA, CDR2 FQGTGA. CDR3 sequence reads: CASSSALTGELFF. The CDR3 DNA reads TGTGCCAGCAGTTCCGCCCTCACCGGGGAGCTGTTTTTT.

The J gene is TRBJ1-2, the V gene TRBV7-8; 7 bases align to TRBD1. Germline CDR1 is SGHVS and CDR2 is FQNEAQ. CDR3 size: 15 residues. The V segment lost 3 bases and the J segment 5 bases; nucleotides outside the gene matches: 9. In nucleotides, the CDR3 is TGTGCCAGCAGCTTTATACACAGGGGCGGGTATGGCTACACCTTC. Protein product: CASSFIHRGGYGYTF.

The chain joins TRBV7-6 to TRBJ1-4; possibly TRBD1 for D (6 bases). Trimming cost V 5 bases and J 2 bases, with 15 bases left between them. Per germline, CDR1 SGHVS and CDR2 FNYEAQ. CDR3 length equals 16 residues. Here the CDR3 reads CASSSNRVSTNEKLFF. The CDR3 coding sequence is TGTGCCAGCAGCAGTAACAGGGTTTCCACTAATGAAAAACTGTTTTTT. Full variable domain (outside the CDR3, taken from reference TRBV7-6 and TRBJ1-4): GAGVSQSPRYKVTKRGQDVALRCDPISGHVSLYWYRQALGQGPEFLTYFNYEAQQDKSGLPNDRFSAERPEGSISTLTIQRTEQRDSAMYRCASSSNRVSTNEKLFFGSGTQLSVL.

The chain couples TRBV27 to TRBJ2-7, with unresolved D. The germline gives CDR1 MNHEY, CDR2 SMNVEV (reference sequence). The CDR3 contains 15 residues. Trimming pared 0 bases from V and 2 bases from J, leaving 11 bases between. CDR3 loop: CASSLSWPQAYEQYF. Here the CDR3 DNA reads TGTGCCAGCAGTTTATCTTGGCCGCAAGCCTACGAGCAGTACTTC.